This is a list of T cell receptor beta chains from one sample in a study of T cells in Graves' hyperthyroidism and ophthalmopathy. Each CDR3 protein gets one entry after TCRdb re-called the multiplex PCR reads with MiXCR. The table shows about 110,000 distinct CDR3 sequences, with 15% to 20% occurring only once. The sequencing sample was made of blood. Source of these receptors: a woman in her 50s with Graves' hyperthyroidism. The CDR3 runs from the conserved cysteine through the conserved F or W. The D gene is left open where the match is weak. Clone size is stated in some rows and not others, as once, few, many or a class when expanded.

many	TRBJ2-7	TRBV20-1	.	TGCAGTGCTAAAGGGCCGCGGCAGGGGGGCTACGAGCAGTACTTC	CSAKGPRQGGYEQYF
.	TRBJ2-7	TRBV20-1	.	TGCAGTGCTCTTGGGTCCTACGAGCAGTACTTC	CSALGSYEQYF
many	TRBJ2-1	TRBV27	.	TGTGCCAGCAGTTTTCAGGGTGCTGAGCAGTTCTTC	CASSFQGAEQFF
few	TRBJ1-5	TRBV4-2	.	TGTGCCAGCAGCCCCAGGGGACTTAGCAATCAGCCCCAGCATTTT	CASSPRGLSNQPQHF
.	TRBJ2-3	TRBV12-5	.	TGTGCTAGTGGTTTAGAACGGGGGGCCCGCACAGATACGCAGTATTTT	CASGLERGARTDTQYF
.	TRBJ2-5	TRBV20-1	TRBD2	TGCAGTGCCCCCGGGACCGGGACTAGCGGGAGTAGAAGAGAGACCCAGTACTTC	CSAPGTGTSGSRRETQYF
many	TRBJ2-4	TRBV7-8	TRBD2	TGTGCCAGCAGCTTAACTAGCGGGACCGGGGAGGCCAAAAACATTCAGTACTTC	CASSLTSGTGEAKNIQYF
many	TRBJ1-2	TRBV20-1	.	TGCAGTGCTAGTGGTCAGGGTCCTTCTTCTGGCTACACCTTC	CSASGQGPSSGYTF
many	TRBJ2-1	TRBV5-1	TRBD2	TGCGCCAGCAGCGGTGGACTAGCGGGAGACAATGAGCAGTTCTTC	CASSGGLAGDNEQFF
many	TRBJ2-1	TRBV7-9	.	TGTGCCAGCAGCCGCCAGACTCTGAATGAGCAGTTCTTC	CASSRQTLNEQFF
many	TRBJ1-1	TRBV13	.	TGTGCCAGCAGCTTGGAGCAACCGGGGATTGGTGAAGCTTTCTTT	CASSLEQPGIGEAFF
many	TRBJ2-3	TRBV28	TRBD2	TGTGCCAGCAGTCGGATGGGAGGCGGGAGAATGGCAGATACGCAGTATTTT	CASSRMGGGRMADTQYF
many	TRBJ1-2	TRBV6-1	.	TGTGCCACTACGAATACAGGGATTGGAGGCTACACCTTC	CATTNTGIGGYTF
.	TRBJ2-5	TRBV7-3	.	TGTGCCAGCAGCTTATTTGGTAGCGGTGGATCAGAGACCCAGTACTTC	CASSLFGSGGSETQYF
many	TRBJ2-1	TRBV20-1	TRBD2	TGCAGTGCTAGAGATGTGGCTAGCGGAGCACTGGGGGGTGAGCAGTTCTTC	CSARDVASGALGGEQFF
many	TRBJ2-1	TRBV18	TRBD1	TGTGCCAGCTCACCGGGACAGGGGTATCATGAGCAGTTCTTC	CASSPGQGYHEQFF
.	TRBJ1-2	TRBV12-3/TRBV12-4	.	TGTGCCAGCAGTTTCGAAGGTGGCTACACCTTC	CASSFEGGYTF
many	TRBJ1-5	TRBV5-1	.	TGCGCCAGCAGCTTAGACCCCAACCAGCCCCAGCATTTT	CASSLDPNQPQHF
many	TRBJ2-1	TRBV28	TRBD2	TGTGCCAGCAGCAAGACTAGCGGGAGTTATAGCTCCTACAATGAGCAGTTCTTC	CASSKTSGSYSSYNEQFF
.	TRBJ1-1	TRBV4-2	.	TGTGCCAGCAGCCACCTCTCCGCGTCGGGGCCGCACACTGAAGCTTTCTTT	CASSHLSASGPHTEAFF
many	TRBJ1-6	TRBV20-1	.	TGCAGTGCGCCGAACCCGCAGCAAAAGAATTCACCCCTCCACTTT	CSAPNPQQKNSPLHF
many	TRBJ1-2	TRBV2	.	TGTGCCAGCAGTCCTGCGTCGGGCGCTGGCTACACCTTC	CASSPASGAGYTF
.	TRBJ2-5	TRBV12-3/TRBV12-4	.	TGTGCCAGCTCCTCCCCCGGGACGGAAGAGACCCAGTACTTC	CASSSPGTEETQYF
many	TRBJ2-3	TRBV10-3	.	TGTGCCATCAGTGAGTCCCCCGCAGATACGCAGTATTTT	CAISESPADTQYF
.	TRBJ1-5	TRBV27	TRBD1	TGTGCCAGCAGTGCCGGGACAGCAAGCAATCAGCCCCAGCATTTT	CASSAGTASNQPQHF
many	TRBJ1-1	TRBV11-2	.	TGTGCCAGCAGCTTTTACGGCGAGGGAAAAGCTTTCTTT	CASSFYGEGKAFF
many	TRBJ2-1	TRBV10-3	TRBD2	TGTGCCATCAGAGCGGGACTAGCGGTCTACAATGAGCAGTTCTTC	CAIRAGLAVYNEQFF
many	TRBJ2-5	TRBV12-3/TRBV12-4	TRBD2	TGTGCCAGCAGGAATGGACTAGCAGTTGGAGAGACCCAGTACTTC	CASRNGLAVGETQYF
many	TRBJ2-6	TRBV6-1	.	TGTGCCAGCAGCCCGGTCGTCGCTGGGGCCAACGTCCTGACTTTC	CASSPVVAGANVLTF
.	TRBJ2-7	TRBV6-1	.	TGTGCCAGCACATTACGGGACCTACCCTACGAGCAGTACTTC	CASTLRDLPYEQYF
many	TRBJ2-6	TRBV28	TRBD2	TGTGCCAGCAGTTCAACCGGGGGGGGCGCTGGGGCCAACGTCCTGACTTTC	CASSSTGGGAGANVLTF
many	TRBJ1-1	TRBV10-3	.	TGTGCCATCAGGACAGGATCGAACACTGAAGCTTTCTTT	CAIRTGSNTEAFF
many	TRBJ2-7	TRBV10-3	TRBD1	TGTGCCATCAAAGGACAGGGGGACGAGCAGTACTTC	CAIKGQGDEQYF
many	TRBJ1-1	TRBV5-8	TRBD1	TGTGCCAGCAGCTTGGGCCCAGGGGGTGAAGCTTTCTTT	CASSLGPGGEAFF
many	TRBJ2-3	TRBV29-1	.	TGCAGCGAACGGACAGAAGGAGATACGCAGTATTTT	CSERTEGDTQYF
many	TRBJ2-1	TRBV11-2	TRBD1	TGTGCCAGCAGGCAAACAGGGGACGGGTGGTACAATGAGCAGTTCTTC	CASRQTGDGWYNEQFF
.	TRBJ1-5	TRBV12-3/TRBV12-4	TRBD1	TGTGCCAGCAGTTTAAAGGGGGCGAACAATCAGCCCCAGCATTTT	CASSLKGANNQPQHF
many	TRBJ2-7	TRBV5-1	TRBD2	TGCGCCAGCAGCTTGGTGGCTAGCGGGGGCTACGAGCAGTACTTC	CASSLVASGGYEQYF